Listed here are 20 T cell receptor beta chains from one sample, sequenced in a study of T cell repertoires in cytomegalovirus infection. No antigen has been assigned to these receptors. TCRdb reanalysed the reads using MiXCR and keeps one entry per CDR3 protein. The sample holds 640,000 or so distinct CDR3 sequences, around a third seen once. The starting material was cultured PBMCs, obtained from culture after CMV antigen stimulation. The receptor source for this set is a human donor in good health (CMV status not recorded). Some clones in this sample may be carry-over from other donors' samples.

This clonotype was seen a handful of times. The chain uses TRBV12-3 or TRBV12-4 and TRBJ2-1; D unclear. Trimming removed 5 bases from V and 2 bases from J, with 13 bases in between. The CDR3 runs 15 residues. CDR3 DNA sequence: TGTGCCAGCAGTGCACCGGGCCTCACCTACAATGAGCAGTTCTTC. Protein: CASSAPGLTYNEQFF.

This rearrangement joins TRBV15 to TRBJ2-5; the match to TRBD1 covers 7 bases. The CDR3 covers 13 residues. V lost 3 bases to trimming and J lost 5 bases; unmatched junction nucleotides: 3. Germline CDR1 LNHNV, CDR2 YYDKDF (reference sequence). In DNA form, the CDR3 reads TGTGCCACCAGCAGGGGACAGTGGGAGACCCAGTACTTC. This encodes CATSRGQWETQYF. Filled out from reference TRBV15 and TRBJ2-5, the complete variable domain reads DAMVIQNPRYQVTQFGKPVTLSCSQTLNHNVMYWYQQKSSQAPKLLFHYYDKDFNNEADTPDNFQSRRPNTSFCFLDIRSPGLGDTAMYLCATSRGQWETQYFGPGTRLLVL.

This clonotype has only a few counts. The chain couples TRBV7-9 to TRBJ1-6, with D uncertain. V lost 0 bases and J 0 bases, leaving 9 bases between the germline ends. Germline assignment: CDR1 SEHNR and CDR2 FQNEAQ (reference sequence). This CDR3 spans 17 amino acids. For the CDR3, the DNA is TGTGCCAGCAGCTTAGCAGGCCTTAGCTCCTATAATTCACCCCTCCACTTT. Protein product: CASSLAGLSSYNSPLHF.

This clonotype was picked up a small number of times. The rearrangement uses TRBV7-9 and TRBJ1-4; tentatively, D is TRBD1 (6 bases). The CDR3 loop spans 18 amino acids. V was shortened by 4 bases and J by 3 bases, with 21 bases between the two germline ends. Per germline, CDR1 SEHNR and CDR2 FQNEAQ (reference sequence). DNA of the CDR3: TGTGCCAGCAGCTCTAGGGGGAGGAGGGCACAAGCTAATGAAAAACTGTTTTTT. This codes for CASSSRGRRAQANEKLFF.

This clonotype came up a few times. The chain carries TRBV6-6 and TRBJ1-1; D remains ambiguous. Per germline, CDR1 MNHNY and CDR2 SVGAGI (reference sequence). The CDR3 runs to 13 residues. Trimming shortened V by 6 bases and J by 0 bases, and 8 bases separated the two germline ends. The DNA for the CDR3 is TGTGCCAGCAGAGGGATTATGAACACTGAAGCTTTCTTT. It is translated as CASRGIMNTEAFF.

The chain recombines TRBV2 with TRBJ2-1, with 7 bases fitting TRBD2. The CDR3 spans 14 residues. The germline V gene encodes CDR1 SNHLY and CDR2 FYNNEI. With V trimmed by 7 bases and J by 5 bases, 8 bases remained unmatched. CDR3: CASTPGGGDNEQFF. The CDR3 DNA follows: TGTGCCAGCACCCCGGGAGGAGGGGACAATGAGCAGTTCTTC. The full variable domain, its missing parts supplied by reference TRBV2 and TRBJ2-1, is EPEVTQTPSHQVTQMGQEVILRCVPISNHLYFYWYRQILGQKVEFLVSFYNNEISEKSEIFDDQFSVERPDGSNFTLKIRSTKLEDSAMYFCASTPGGGDNEQFFGPGTRLTVL.

The V and J genes are TRBV7-9 and TRBJ2-5; 7 bases match TRBD1. Germline values: CDR1 SEHNR, CDR2 FQNEAQ (reference sequence). The CDR3 length is 13 residues. V lost 6 bases and J lost 5; bases outside the gene matches: 6. CDR3 residues: CASSNRGLETQYF. The CDR3 DNA sequence: TGTGCCAGCAGTAACAGGGGATTGGAGACCCAGTACTTC.

The chain combines TRBV6-1 with TRBJ2-6; D remains ambiguous. V gave up 1 base and J gave up 0 bases, with 7 bases separating them. Germline V lookup: CDR1 MNHNS, CDR2 SASEGT. The CDR3 loop spans 16 amino acids. The DNA for the CDR3 is TGTGCCAGCAGTGAAGTTGCGCACTCTGGGGCCAACGTCCTGACTTTC. This translates into CASSEVAHSGANVLTF.

The gene calls are TRBV6-2 or TRBV6-3 and TRBJ2-1; 9 positions agree with TRBD1. There are 15 residues in the CDR3. V lost 2 bases to trimming and J lost 8 bases; unmatched junction nucleotides: 7. Per germline, CDR1 MNHEY and CDR2 SVGEGT. The CDR3 DNA follows: TGTGCCAGCAGTTACGGGGACAGGGTGAGAGATGAGCAGTTCTTC. The encoded protein is CASSYGDRVRDEQFF.

The rearrangement links TRBV6-5 to TRBJ1-6; 12 bases align to TRBD1. The CDR3 is 17 residues long. Trimming cost V 6 bases and J 3 bases; bases outside gene matches: 6. The germline gives CDR1 MNHEY, CDR2 SVGAGI. Here the CDR3 reads CASSLGQGASYNSPLHF. The CDR3, as DNA: TGTGCCAGCAGCTTGGGACAGGGGGCAAGCTATAATTCACCCCTCCACTTT.

J is TRBJ2-5 and V is TRBV29-1, with 8 bases fitting TRBD1. Trimming took 0 bases from V and 4 from J; bases not matched to a gene: 4. The CDR3 has 14 residues. In germline, CDR1 is SQVTM, CDR2 ANQGSEA. The chain's CDR3 is CSVEELGQGETQYF. CDR3 nucleotides: TGCAGCGTTGAAGAATTAGGACAGGGAGAGACCCAGTACTTC.

This clonotype was seen a single time. The chain couples TRBV14 to TRBJ1-6; D remains ambiguous. This CDR3 has 14 amino acids. V lost 1 base, J lost 8 bases, and 9 bases lay in between. Looked up from germline, CDR1 is SGHDN and CDR2 is FVKESK. The CDR3 DNA follows: TGTGCCAGCAGCCAAGGGGCAGCGGATTCACCCCTCCACTTT. Translated: CASSQGAADSPLHF.

This clonotype has a handful of counts. This chain connects TRBV5-5 to TRBJ1-1, with D perhaps TRBD1 (5 bases). CDR1 and CDR2 from the germline V gene are SGHKS and YYEKEE (reference sequence). The CDR3 has 14 amino acids. Trimming took 3 bases from V and 0 from J, leaving 9 bases between them. CDR3 coding DNA: TGTGCCAGCAGCTGGGACGGATTGAACACTGAAGCTTTCTTT. Translated, it gives CASSWDGLNTEAFF.

This clonotype was seen more than once but under ten times. CDR3 nucleotides: TGTGCCATCAAGACGACTAGCGGGATTGGTGAGCAGTTCTTC. Translating gives CAIKTTSGIGEQFF. The chain employs TRBV10-3 and TRBJ2-1, with TRBD2 matching 11 bases. V lost 7 bases and J lost 9; bases outside the gene matches: 8. Germline values: CDR1 ENHRY, CDR2 SYGVKD. The CDR3 loop spans 14 amino acids.

At least ten counts were recorded for this clonotype. The rearrangement links TRBV7-2 to TRBJ1-2; possible D gene TRBD1, 6 bases. Trimming stripped 1 base from V and 4 bases from J, with 10 bases between. Germline V gene lookup returns CDR1 SGHTA and CDR2 FQGNSA. The CDR3 covers 14 residues. CDR3: CASSLDRDSYGYTF. CDR3 DNA: TGTGCCAGCAGCTTAGACAGGGATTCCTATGGCTACACCTTC.

This clonotype showed up just a few times. The V call is TRBV2, the J call TRBJ2-1; D perhaps matches TRBD2 (6 bases). CDR1 SNHLY and CDR2 FYNNEI come from the germline V gene. Trimming stripped 7 bases from V and 6 bases from J, with 19 bases between. The CDR3 has 15 amino acids. The CDR3 DNA reads TGTGCCAGCAAGGACTGGAGGGGAAGGGGCAATGAGCAGTTCTTC. This encodes CASKDWRGRGNEQFF.

This clonotype was found a few times. The chain has TRBV7-2 and TRBJ2-1; 8 positions match TRBD2. This CDR3 is built from 16 residues. The germline V gene has CDR1 SGHTA and CDR2 FQGNSA. V lost 5 bases, J lost 0 bases, and 6 bases stayed unmatched. The CDR3: CASSLKSGSSYNEQFF. As DNA, the CDR3 is TGTGCCAGCAGCCTAAAGAGCGGGAGCTCCTACAATGAGCAGTTCTTC.

This clonotype came up a few times. The chain combines TRBV7-2 with TRBJ1-2; tentatively, D is TRBD1 (6 bases). V shed 1 base and J shed 4 bases, with 13 bases lying between them. Germline CDR1 reads SGHTA; CDR2 reads FQGNSA. This CDR3 region has 15 residues. The CDR3 loop is CASSLEKGGVYGYTF. The CDR3, as DNA: TGTGCCAGCAGCTTAGAAAAGGGGGGGGTCTATGGCTACACCTTC.

The rearrangement uses TRBV12-3 or TRBV12-4 and TRBJ1-1; D unclear. Trimming took off 4 bases at V and 5 bases at J, with 8 bases between the two ends. The CDR3 length is 12 residues. In nucleotides, the CDR3 is TGTGCCAGCAGTTCTTGGGAGACTGAAGCTTTCTTT. This translates into CASSSWETEAFF.

V is TRBV7-4 and J is TRBJ1-6; tentatively, D is TRBD1 (5 bases). V was pared by 5 bases and J by 8 bases, with 13 bases between. The CDR3 has 14 residues. Germline CDR1 reads SGHVT; CDR2 reads SQSDAQ. The CDR3 region is CASSPEGIYSPLHF. For the CDR3, the DNA is TGTGCCAGCAGCCCCGAGGGGATCTATTCACCCCTCCACTTT.